Sequencing of this TCR beta chain was carried out in a study of T cell responses to AZD1222 COVID-19 vaccine. Study-level results: A reported finding is that nearly half of spike-specific TCRs target unmutated variant regions. The study found Spike-specific TCR breadth and depth rose after two AZD1222 doses. Dominant at 160-218 and 743-854, vaccine-associated CD4 TCRs also spanned spike.

The table lists this clone with a count of one. Its antigen is unidentified. TCRdb's copy holds only in-frame clones and misses some; the assay was immunoSEQ multiplex PCR. The sample consists of 150,000 to 200,000 clones, just under 90% of them appearing once. V lost 3 bases, J lost 6 bases, and 7 bases lay in between. The CDR3 spans 12 residues. Per germline, CDR1 SGHTA and CDR2 FQGNSA. The material sequenced was peripheral blood, taken 28 days after the second dose of the MenACWY control vaccine. The rearrangement links TRBV7-2 to TRBJ2-3; the D call may be TRBD1 or TRBD2 (5 bases each). The clonotype comes from an adult who received the MenACWY meningococcal vaccine as a control. In DNA, the CDR3 is TGTGCCAGCAGCTTTTGGGGGGATACGCAGTATTTT. This sequence encodes CASSFWGDTQYF.